This is a list of T cell receptor beta chains from one sample in a study of human T cells and chemical hapten exposure. TCRdb independently ran MiXCR on the 5' RACE reads; one entry per CDR3 protein. Of 65,000 to 90,000 distinct CDR3 sequences listed, less than 20% are singletons. The receptor set was obtained from a female donor in good health. Each CDR3 is given with its conserved first and last residue. Fields, in order: V gene, J gene, CDR3 protein.

>TRBV7-9|TRBJ1-1
CASSLARGTNTEAFF
>TRBV4-3|TRBJ2-2
CASSQEGVAGGWTGELFF
>TRBV7-9|TRBJ1-1
CASSYIPGLNTEAFF
>TRBV20-1|TRBJ1-2
CSARDPGQVQGYTF
>TRBV5-1|TRBJ2-1
CASRGSGNSYNEQFF
>TRBV5-1|TRBJ1-3
CASSYLTGTGNTIYF
>TRBV6-2/TRBV6-3|TRBJ1-2
CASSYSINNGPEDGYTF
>TRBV28|TRBJ2-1
CASSFGGRYNEQFF
>TRBV10-3|TRBJ2-7
CAISESPGQTYEQYF
>TRBV7-2|TRBJ2-7
CASSLVSSADEQYF
>TRBV20-1|TRBJ1-3
CSATEPNSGNTIYF
>TRBV9|TRBJ2-1
CASSVGAGGRSSYNEQFF
>TRBV15|TRBJ2-3
CATSRGGSTDTQYF
>TRBV28|TRBJ1-5
CASSSFLNQPQHF
>TRBV20-1|TRBJ2-5
CSARDEEAGESETQYF
>TRBV28|TRBJ1-1
CASSLSSPNTEAFF
>TRBV4-2|TRBJ2-3
CASSQGSTSGRAAQYF
>TRBV24-1|TRBJ2-1
CATSDSGTSGASYNEQFF
>TRBV7-9|TRBJ2-7
CASSLVESSYEQYF
>TRBV6-5|TRBJ2-5
CASGGVRERGETQYF